Each of the 30 T cell receptor beta chains below was sequenced from the same sample in a study of T cell changes during pregnancy in multiple sclerosis. Profiling relied on immunoSEQ multiplex PCR, and the TCRdb table lists in-frame clones only, not all of them. The data show over 75,000 clones, 85% to 95% seen once. Sequencing used peripheral blood, obtained in the first trimester of pregnancy. These receptors were taken from a female donor with multiple sclerosis, enrolled in a pregnancy study.

A word on this clone: The germline gene is not matched at one end of the junction; a read error may be the cause. The genes are TRBV5-4 and TRBJ2-2; 9 bases fit TRBD2. Germline V gene data show CDR1 as SGHNT and CDR2 as YYREEE (reference sequence). CDR3 length equals 16 residues. For the CDR3, the DNA is TGTGCCAGCAGTTTGGGGCGGGAGGGCCGCGGCGGGGAGCTGTTTTTT. This encodes CASSLGREGRGGELFF.

The V gene is TRBV13, the J gene TRBJ2-5; D is perhaps TRBD2 (5 bases). Trimming removed 3 bases at V and 5 bases at J, with 10 bases between. Germline V lookup: CDR1 PRHDT, CDR2 FYEKMQ (reference sequence). This CDR3 region has 13 residues. As DNA, the CDR3 is TGTGCCAGCAGCTTCAGAGGGCTCGAGACCCAGTACTTC. The encoded protein is CASSFRGLETQYF. The full variable domain, rest sourced from reference TRBV13 and TRBJ2-5, is AAGVIQSPRHLIKEKRETATLKCYPIPRHDTVYWYQQGPGQDPQFLISFYEKMQSDKGSIPDRFSAQQFSDYHSELNMSSLELGDSALYFCASSFRGLETQYFGPGTRLLVL.

V is TRBV5-4 and J is TRBJ1-4; maybe TRBD1 (6 bases). This CDR3 comprises 15 residues. V was cut by 0 bases and J by 0 bases, with 6 bases left in between. Germline-derived CDR1 and CDR2 are SGHNT and YYREEE (reference sequence). This CDR3 is CASSLGGPTNEKLFF. CDR3 bases: TGTGCCAGCAGCTTGGGGGGGCCAACTAATGAAAAACTGTTTTTT.

This clone came up once. This chain uses TRBV28 with TRBJ2-1, with 12 positions matching TRBD2. The V gene end was trimmed by 6 bases and the J gene end by 7 bases; junction bases not matched to a gene: 10. Germline V gives CDR1 MDHEN, CDR2 SYDVKM. This CDR3 contains 16 residues. In DNA, the CDR3 is TGTGCCAGCAGAAACCAACTAGCGGGAGGAGGTAATGAGCAGTTCTTC. It yields the protein CASRNQLAGGGNEQFF.

The chain has TRBV5-8 and TRBJ2-1; D remains ambiguous. V lost 4 bases, J lost 0 bases, and 14 bases lay in between. CDR1 and CDR2 from the germline V gene are SGHTS and YDEGEE. The length of the CDR3 is 16 residues. Written as DNA, the CDR3 is TGTGCCAGCAGCCCCTCCGTGACTTCCTCCTACAATGAGCAGTTCTTC. Amino acid sequence: CASSPSVTSSYNEQFF.

This chain links TRBV9 with TRBJ2-2; TRBD2 aligns across 8 bases. The CDR3 loop spans 17 amino acids. V gave up 3 bases and J gave up 6 bases; unmatched junction bases: 13. Germline CDR1 and CDR2: SGDLS and YYNGEE. DNA for the CDR3: TGTGCCAGCAGCGCTCATGGAGGGACTAGTCTTCCCGGGGAGCTGTTTTTT. This translates into CASSAHGGTSLPGELFF. The variable domain in full, completed from reference TRBV9 and TRBJ2-2, reads DSGVTQTPKHLITATGQRVTLRCSPRSGDLSVYWYQQSLDQGLQFLIQYYNGEERAKGNILERFSAQQFPDLHSELNLSSLELGDSALYFCASSAHGGTSLPGELFFGEGSRLTVL.

The sample holds one count of this clone. The chain employs TRBV28 and TRBJ1-4; tentative D call: TRBD1 (6 bases). The CDR3 runs 15 residues. Germline-derived CDR1 and CDR2 are MDHEN and SYDVKM. V was clipped by 2 bases and J by 6 bases, with 13 bases between them. In nucleotides, the CDR3 is TGTGCCAGCAGTTTACTACAGGGAATCGATGAAAAACTGTTTTTT. The encoded protein is CASSLLQGIDEKLFF.

The chain links TRBV7-2 to TRBJ2-1; 9 nucleotides match TRBD2. V shed 5 bases, J shed 2 bases, and the junction held 10 bases outside the gene matches. CDR1 is SGHTA, CDR2 FQGNSA, per germline. The CDR3 is 17 amino acids. The CDR3 loop reads CASSRQLSSGTYNEQFF. Here the CDR3 DNA reads TGTGCCAGCAGCCGCCAGCTTTCTAGCGGGACCTACAATGAGCAGTTCTTC.

To note about this clone: The junction does not match germline at one end; this may be a read error. The chain has TRBV7-7 and TRBJ2-3, with 7 nucleotides matching TRBD1. CDR1 is SSHAT, CDR2 FNYEAQ, per germline (reference sequence). This CDR3 has 16 amino acids. CDR3 nucleotides: TGTGCTAGCAGCCGCCAAGGGGGCAGGGGAGCAGATACGCAGTATTTT. This gives the protein CASSRQGGRGADTQYF.

J is TRBJ1-5 and V is TRBV15; perhaps TRBD1 as D (5 bases). Germline CDR1 and CDR2: LNHNV and YYDKDF (reference sequence). The CDR3 runs to 18 residues. The V end lost 3 bases, the J end lost 0 bases, and 18 bases lay between the germline ends. CDR3 protein: CATSSGHPLLNSNQPQHF. CDR3 in DNA: TGTGCCACCAGCAGTGGACACCCACTACTAAATAGCAATCAGCCCCAGCATTTT.

The chain carries TRBV11-2 and TRBJ2-3, with 7 bases identical to TRBD1. Trimming removed 1 base from V and 2 bases from J; junction bases left unmatched: 3. Germline CDR1 reads SGHAT; CDR2 reads FQNNGV. The CDR3 covers 15 residues. CDR3 region: CASSLGGQPTDTQYF. CDR3 DNA: TGTGCCAGCAGCTTAGGGGGACAGCCCACAGATACGCAGTATTTT.

The genes are TRBV6-1 and TRBJ2-3; 10 nucleotides match TRBD2. From germline, CDR1 is MNHNS and CDR2 SASEGT. There are 17 residues in the CDR3. V dropped 4 bases and J dropped 5; count of bases not matched to a gene: 12. The CDR3 loop reads CASSVLGASGSKDTQYF. The DNA of the CDR3 is TGTGCCAGCAGTGTTCTAGGGGCTAGCGGGAGTAAAGATACGCAGTATTTT.

The V and J genes are TRBV6-5 and TRBJ1-3, with 7 bases lining up with TRBD1. V gave up 2 bases and J gave up 0 bases; unmatched junction bases: 4. Germline V gene lookup returns CDR1 MNHEY and CDR2 SVGAGI. The CDR3 is made up of 16 amino acids. CDR3 loop: CASSYGTADSGNTIYF. CDR3 DNA sequence: TGTGCCAGCAGTTACGGGACAGCGGACTCTGGAAACACCATATATTTT.

This sequence joins TRBV7-8 and TRBJ2-1; 12 bases are shared with TRBD2. The CDR3 contains 15 residues. With V trimmed by 2 bases and J by 5 bases, 1 base remained unmatched. Germline V gene data show CDR1 as SGHVS and CDR2 as FQNEAQ. CDR3 nucleotide sequence: TGTGCCAGCAGCTTACGACTAGCGGGAGACAATGAGCAGTTCTTC. It encodes CASSLRLAGDNEQFF.

The chain links TRBV6-1 to TRBJ1-5; a weak D match, TRBD1 (5 bases). The V end was cut by 7 bases, the J end by 7 bases, with 17 bases between. CDR1 is MNHNS and CDR2 is SASEGT in the germline V gene. This CDR3 has 14 amino acids. Here the CDR3 reads CASNQMLGGQPQHF. Written as DNA, the CDR3 is TGTGCCAGCAATCAAATGTTGGGGGGACAGCCCCAGCATTTT.

J is TRBJ2-7 and V is TRBV5-1, with 8 bases aligning to TRBD2. The J segment lost 2 bases and the V segment lost 4 bases, leaving 17 bases of the junction unmatched. CDR1 and CDR2 (germline): SGHRS, YFSETQ. The length of the CDR3 is 18 residues. The CDR3 sequence is CASSIRAPLAGVTYEQYF. The CDR3 coding sequence is TGCGCCAGCAGCATCCGAGCCCCTCTAGCGGGTGTTACCTACGAGCAGTACTTC.

V gene TRBV18 combines with J gene TRBJ2-1, with 7 nucleotides matching TRBD1. The CDR3 is made up of 17 amino acids. After removal of 2 bases from V and 0 bases from J, the junction contained 7 bases not matched to a gene. CDR1 KGHSH and CDR2 LQKENI come from the germline V gene. CDR3 region: CASSPEVTGSSYNEQFF. The CDR3, as DNA: TGTGCCAGCTCACCAGAGGTGACAGGGAGCTCCTACAATGAGCAGTTCTTC.

V usage is TRBV29-1 and J usage is TRBJ1-1, with D possibly TRBD1 on 5 matching bases. Looked up from germline, CDR1 is SQVTM and CDR2 is ANQGSEA. V dropped 5 bases and J dropped 0 bases, with 10 bases sitting between them. This CDR3 spans 13 amino acids. In nucleotides, the CDR3 is TGCAGCGTTCGACAGTTCCTGAACACTGAAGCTTTCTTT. It encodes CSVRQFLNTEAFF.

V and J are TRBV6-5 and TRBJ1-1; 9 nucleotides match TRBD1. CDR3 size: 15 residues. The V and J ends lost 2 bases and 1 base, in that order; junction bases with no gene match: 2. Germline-derived CDR1 and CDR2 are MNHEY and SVGAGI. The CDR3 loop reads CASSYGGQGNTEAFF. The CDR3 nucleotides are TGTGCCAGCAGTTACGGGGGACAGGGGAACACTGAAGCTTTCTTT.

The chain carries TRBV19 and TRBJ2-7, with D unresolved. Germline CDR1 is LNHDA and CDR2 is SQIVND (reference sequence). The V end was cut by 6 bases, the J end by 4 bases, with 10 bases between. The CDR3 has 12 amino acids. Written as DNA, the CDR3 is TGTGCCAGTAGCCAGGAACCGTACGAGCAGTACTTC. This encodes CASSQEPYEQYF.

V gene TRBV10-3 combines with J gene TRBJ1-2; 11 bases fit TRBD1. Trimming cost V 3 bases and J 6 bases; bases outside gene matches: 6. Per the germline V gene, CDR1 is ENHRY and CDR2 is SYGVKD. This CDR3 is built from 15 residues. CDR3 sequence: CAISEFGQGANGYTF. In DNA, the CDR3 is TGTGCCATCAGTGAATTCGGACAGGGGGCAAATGGCTACACCTTC.

CDR3 sequence (DNA): TGTGCCAGCAGGGGACAGACAGGGAAGAGATCTGAAGCTTTCTTT. Its protein is CASRGQTGKRSEAFF. The chain is built from TRBV2 and TRBJ1-1; 7 bases match TRBD1. The V gene's germline CDR1 is SNHLY and CDR2 FYNNEI. CDR3 length: 15 residues. The V gene end was trimmed by 6 bases and the J gene end by 6 bases; junction bases not matched to a gene: 13.

The rearrangement links TRBV30 to TRBJ2-3, with TRBD2 as a possible D gene (5 bases). The CDR3 covers 13 residues. V lost 3 bases, J lost 0 bases, and 7 bases lay in between. Germline-derived CDR1 and CDR2 are GTSNPN and SVGIG (reference sequence). The CDR3 is CAWSGISTDTQYF. In DNA, the CDR3 is TGTGCCTGGAGCGGGATCAGCACAGATACGCAGTATTTT.

The gene calls are TRBV11-2 and TRBJ1-3, with D uncertain. The V gene lost 2 bases and the J gene lost 0 bases, with 14 bases spanning the gap. The CDR3 loop spans 17 amino acids. Per the germline V gene, CDR1 is SGHAT and CDR2 is FQNNGV. CDR3 region: CASSLLSRRSSGNTIYF. In DNA form, the CDR3 reads TGTGCCAGCAGCTTACTCTCCCGTAGAAGCTCTGGAAACACCATATATTTT.

The gene calls are TRBV10-3 and TRBJ1-1, with a possible D match to TRBD1 (6 bases). V was clipped by 7 bases and J by 0 bases, with 9 bases between them. Looked up from germline, CDR1 is ENHRY and CDR2 is SYGVKD. CDR3 length equals 13 residues. The CDR3 nucleotides are TGTGCCATCAAGGACAGCCTGAACACTGAAGCTTTCTTT. This encodes CAIKDSLNTEAFF.

The chain carries TRBV6-1 and TRBJ2-1, with TRBD2 matching over 10 bases. Germline assignment: CDR1 MNHNS and CDR2 SASEGT. The CDR3 is 16 residues long. Unmatched junction bases numbered 7, after V lost 1 base and J lost 7 bases. CDR3 residues: CASSEGWGLASNEQFF. In DNA form, the CDR3 reads TGTGCCAGCAGTGAAGGTTGGGGACTAGCGTCAAATGAGCAGTTCTTC.

The V gene is TRBV30, the J gene TRBJ2-7; 7 bases are a match to TRBD2. J was trimmed by 6 bases and V by 0 bases; bases with no gene match: 5. The CDR3 loop spans 13 amino acids. CDR1 is GTSNPN and CDR2 is SVGIG in the germline V gene (reference sequence). The CDR3 nucleotides read TGTGCCTGGAGTGTGCGGGAGTCTAGCGAGCAGTACTTC. Residues: CAWSVRESSEQYF. Full variable domain (missing parts from reference TRBV30 and TRBJ2-7): SQTIHQWPATLVQPVGSPLSLECTVEGTSNPNLYWYRQAAGRGLQLLFYSVGIGQISSEVPQNLSASRPQDRQFILSSKKLLLSDSGFYLCAWSVRESSEQYFGPGTRLTVT.

J is TRBJ1-4 and V is TRBV28, with TRBD1 as a possible D gene (5 bases). V dropped 8 bases and J dropped 3 bases, with 13 bases sitting between them. The CDR3 runs 14 residues. Looked up from germline, CDR1 is MDHEN and CDR2 is SYDVKM. CDR3 amino acids: CASARVPANEKLFF. The CDR3 DNA reads as TGTGCCAGCGCCAGGGTTCCAGCTAATGAAAAACTGTTTTTT.

The J gene is TRBJ2-3, the V gene TRBV29-1, with D maybe TRBD1 (6 bases). CDR3 length equals 13 residues. The V end lost 3 bases, the J end lost 8 bases, and 15 bases lay between the germline ends. Germline-derived CDR1 and CDR2 are SQVTM and ANQGSEA. For the CDR3, the DNA is TGCAGCGTTGACAGGGGTTCTGAGGGTACGCAGTATTTT. This encodes CSVDRGSEGTQYF.

The gene calls are TRBV19 and TRBJ2-7, with 8 positions matching TRBD2. Germline lookup yields CDR1 LNHDA and CDR2 SQIVND (reference sequence). CDR3 length equals 17 residues. Trimming cost V 2 bases and J 2 bases; bases outside gene matches: 11. The CDR3 DNA reads TGTGCCAGTAGTATACGGGCTAGCGGGTTAATAACCTACGAGCAGTACTTC. It yields the protein CASSIRASGLITYEQYF.